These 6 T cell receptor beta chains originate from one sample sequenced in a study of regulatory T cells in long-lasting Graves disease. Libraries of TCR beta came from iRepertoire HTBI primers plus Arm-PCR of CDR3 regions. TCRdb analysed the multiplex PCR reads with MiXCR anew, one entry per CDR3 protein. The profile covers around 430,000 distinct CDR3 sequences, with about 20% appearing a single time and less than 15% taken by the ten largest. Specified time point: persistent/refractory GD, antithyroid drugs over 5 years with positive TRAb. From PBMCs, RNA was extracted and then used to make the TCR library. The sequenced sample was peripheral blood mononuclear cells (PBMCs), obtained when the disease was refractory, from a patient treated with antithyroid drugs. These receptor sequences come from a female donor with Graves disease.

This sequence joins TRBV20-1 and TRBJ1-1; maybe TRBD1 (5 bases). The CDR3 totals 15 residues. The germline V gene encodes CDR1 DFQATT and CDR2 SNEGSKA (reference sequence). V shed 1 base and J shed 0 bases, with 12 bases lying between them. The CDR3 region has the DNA TGCAGTGCTAGAGTTCCGGCAGGGATGAACACTGAAGCTTTCTTT. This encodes CSARVPAGMNTEAFF.

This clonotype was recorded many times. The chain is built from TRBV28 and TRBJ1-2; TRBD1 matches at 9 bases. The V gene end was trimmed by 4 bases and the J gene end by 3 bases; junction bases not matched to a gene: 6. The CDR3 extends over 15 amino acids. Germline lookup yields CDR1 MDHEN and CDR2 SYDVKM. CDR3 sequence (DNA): TGTGCCAGCAGTTCGCCGGGACAGGGAGACTATGGCTACACCTTC. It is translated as CASSSPGQGDYGYTF.

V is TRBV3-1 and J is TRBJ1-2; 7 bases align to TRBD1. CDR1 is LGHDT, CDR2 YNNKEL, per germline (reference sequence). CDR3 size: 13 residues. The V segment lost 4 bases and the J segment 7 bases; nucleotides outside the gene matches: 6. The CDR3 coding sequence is TGTGCCAGCAGCCCCGGGACAGAGGCTGGCTACACCTTC. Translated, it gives CASSPGTEAGYTF.

CDR3 sequence reads: CASSLDGGASTGELFF. CDR3 coding DNA: TGTGCCAGCAGCTTAGACGGAGGGGCAAGCACCGGGGAGCTGTTTTTT. The V call is TRBV11-3, the J call TRBJ2-2; maybe TRBD2 (6 bases). CDR3 length: 16 residues. Per germline, CDR1 SGHNT and CDR2 YENEEA. Trimming took 0 bases from V and 4 from J, leaving 12 bases between them.

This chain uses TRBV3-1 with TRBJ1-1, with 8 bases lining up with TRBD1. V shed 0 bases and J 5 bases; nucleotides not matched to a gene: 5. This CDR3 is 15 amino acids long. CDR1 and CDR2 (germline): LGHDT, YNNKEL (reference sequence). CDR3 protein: CASSQEQGGWTEAFF. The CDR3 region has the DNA TGTGCCAGCAGCCAAGAACAGGGGGGTTGGACTGAAGCTTTCTTT.

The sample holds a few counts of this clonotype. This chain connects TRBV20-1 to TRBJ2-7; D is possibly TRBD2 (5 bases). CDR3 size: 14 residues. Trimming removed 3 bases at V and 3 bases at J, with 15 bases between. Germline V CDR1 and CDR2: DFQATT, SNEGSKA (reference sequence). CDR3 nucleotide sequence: TGCAGTGCTAGGCCCCCTCCGGAGGACTACGAGCAGTACTTC. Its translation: CSARPPPEDYEQYF.